This TCR beta chain derives from a study of T cells in Graves' hyperthyroidism and ophthalmopathy. Study-level information: Peripheral blood was drawn at first diagnosis, prior to all treatment.

Amplification of TCR beta CDR3 regions used RNA as the template. The HTBI primer set served for first-round RT-PCR of the TCR CDR3. TCRdb itself ran the multiplex PCR reads through MiXCR, one entry per CDR3 protein. This table has approximately 530,000 distinct CDR3 sequences, 16% appearing once. V was trimmed by 2 bases and J by 2 bases, leaving 10 bases between them. This CDR3 spans 15 amino acids. From germline, CDR1 is SEHNR and CDR2 FQNEAQ (reference sequence). About this clonotype itself: Its specificity is not known.

Findings of the study overall: The blood repertoire included most of the expanded thyroid clonotypes above 0.001. In simple terms, a model built on 13 V-J features told ophthalmopathy apart from stable hyperthyroidism.

The sequenced material came from blood. The TCR comes from a young woman with Graves' hyperthyroidism. The rearrangement uses TRBV7-9 and TRBJ1-3; perhaps TRBD1 as D (5 bases). CDR3 amino acids: CASSLQGPAGNTIYF. The DNA for the CDR3 is TGTGCCAGCAGCTTACAGGGCCCAGCTGGAAACACCATATATTTT.